The 5 T cell receptor beta chains listed next were all sequenced from one sample in a study of beta chain features in type 1 diabetes. No cognate antigen is known for these TCRs. Study conclusions and caveats: Type 1 diabetes patients had moderately but significantly shorter TCRB CDR3s in all four CD4+ subsets.

Expressed TCRB transcripts were sequenced after all isolated RNA was converted to cDNA. Measured with immunoSEQ multiplex PCR; TCRdb has only the in-frame clones, and not every one. The table shows hundreds of thousands of clones, with roughly an eighth occurring only once. The specimen was naive CD4+ T cells from blood. Receptors were obtained from a woman aged 18-35 years with type 1 diabetes.

This clone showed up just a few times. CDR3 sequence: CASSLGQGIQPQHF. CDR3 nucleotide sequence: TGTGCCAGCAGCTTAGGGCAGGGGATTCAGCCCCAGCATTTT. V gene TRBV7-2 combines with J gene TRBJ1-5; the D gene is possibly TRBD1 (6 bases). The germline gives CDR1 SGHTA, CDR2 FQGNSA. V was clipped by 1 base and J by 6 bases, with 10 bases between them. The CDR3 sequence is 14 residues long.

The table lists this clone with a few counts. V usage is TRBV11-1 and J usage is TRBJ2-1; no definite D call. The CDR3 extends over 13 amino acids. In germline, CDR1 is SGHAT, CDR2 FQDESV (reference sequence). Trimming cost V 1 base and J 7 bases, with 8 bases left between them. CDR3 in amino acids: CASSLVFRNEQFF. The CDR3 DNA is TGTGCCAGCAGCTTAGTATTCCGGAATGAGCAGTTCTTC.

A few counts support this clone. The rearrangement uses TRBV7-2 and TRBJ2-3, with D possibly matching TRBD2 (5 bases). V dropped 5 bases and J dropped 9 bases, with 9 bases sitting between them. The germline V gene has CDR1 SGHTA and CDR2 FQGNSA. The CDR3 has 11 residues. As DNA, the CDR3 is TGTGCCAGCAGCCCCCCGGGGACGCAGTATTTT. Translating gives CASSPPGTQYF.

The V call is TRBV6-4, the J call TRBJ2-1; 13 positions match TRBD2. The CDR3 is 15 amino acids. Germline lookup yields CDR1 MRHNA and CDR2 SNTAGT. The trim removed 4 bases at V and 6 bases at J, leaving 3 bases unmatched. The DNA of the CDR3 is TGTGCCAGCAGTGGAGGGACTAGCGGGGTCAATGAGCAGTTCTTC. Protein product: CASSGGTSGVNEQFF.

This clone was observed a handful of times. CDR3 nucleotides: TGTGCCAGCAGGTTGGGGGGAAGAAGTGAGCAGTTCTTC. This sequence encodes CASRLGGRSEQFF. The rearrangement links TRBV28 to TRBJ2-1; D might be TRBD2 (6 bases). The CDR3 length is 13 residues. Germline CDR1 and CDR2: MDHEN and SYDVKM. V was shortened by 6 bases and J by 9 bases, with 15 bases between the two germline ends.